This T cell receptor (beta chain) was sequenced in a study of spatial heterogeneity in lung cancer. Time point meaning: blood at routine non-recurrence follow-up after resection. This clonotype has at least ten counts. TCRdb processed the 5' RACE reads anew with MiXCR; each CDR3 protein has one entry. This table holds some 35,000 distinct CDR3 sequences, around 6.9% found once. V dropped 4 bases and J dropped 5; count of bases not matched to a gene: 5. This CDR3 is 14 amino acids long. Germline V gene sequence: CDR1 SGDLS, CDR2 YYNGEE. The chain employs TRBV9 and TRBJ1-5, with 8 bases that match TRBD1. The sample here was PBMCs, taken at follow-up. The receptor comes from a male donor with early-stage non-small cell lung cancer. DNA for the CDR3: TGTGCCAGCAGCTCGACAGGGGTAGATCAGCCCCAGCATTTT. Amino acids: CASSSTGVDQPQHF.